This T cell receptor (beta chain) originates from a study of T cells after yellow fever vaccination. It was through 5'RACE template switching that TCR cDNA was made, with a universal primer site and UMIs added. TCRdb ran MiXCR on the 5' RACE reads and lists one entry per CDR3 protein. The sample yields over 150,000 distinct CDR3 sequences, around 7% seen once. V shed 0 bases and J 4 bases; nucleotides not matched to a gene: 4. Germline values: CDR1 SGHRS, CDR2 YFSETQ. This CDR3 is 16 amino acids long. This clonotype was observed a handful of times. The material sequenced was CD4+ T cells sorted from PBMCs, taken 5 days after the first yellow fever vaccination. This TCR was sampled from a man aged 18 to 35 who received the YFV17D yellow fever vaccine. The chain links TRBV5-1 to TRBJ1-2; 12 bases line up with TRBD1. This CDR3 is CASSLGDRGRVYGYTF. The CDR3 region has the DNA TGCGCCAGCAGCTTGGGGGACAGGGGGCGCGTCTATGGCTACACCTTC.